A single sample is the source of the 5 T cell receptor beta chains below, sequenced in a study of control samples from healthy donors and cancer patients. Assay: immunoSEQ multiplex PCR; the TCRdb copy retains only in-frame clones and omits some. Of about 120,000 clones listed, approximately 93% are singletons. Sequencing was carried out using blood. These TCRs come from a woman aged 18-29 years in good health.

This clone was counted once. The chain couples TRBV7-9 to TRBJ2-5; the D call may be TRBD1 or TRBD2 (6 bases each). Germline V gene sequence: CDR1 SEHNR, CDR2 FQNEAQ (reference sequence). The V end lost 1 base, the J end lost 4 bases, and 13 bases lay between the germline ends. The CDR3 covers 15 residues. The CDR3 loop is CASSLVGGPGETQYF. For the CDR3, the DNA is TGTGCCAGCAGCTTAGTTGGGGGGCCGGGAGAGACCCAGTACTTC.

The CDR3 here is CASSEGGVPQETQYF. The CDR3 coding sequence is TGTGCCAGCAGTGAAGGGGGAGTCCCACAAGAGACCCAGTACTTC. The V and J genes are TRBV2 and TRBJ2-5; possibly TRBD2 for D (5 bases). The V gene's germline CDR1 is SNHLY and CDR2 FYNNEI. V was clipped by 1 base and J by 2 bases, with 11 bases between them. The CDR3 sequence is 15 residues long.

The chain joins TRBV28 to TRBJ2-3; possibly TRBD2 for D (5 bases). CDR1 is MDHEN and CDR2 is SYDVKM in the germline V gene. This CDR3 comprises 16 residues. Trimming stripped 6 bases from V and 0 bases from J, with 16 bases between. The CDR3 here is CASSLQRITSTDTQYF. The DNA of the CDR3 is TGTGCCAGCAGCCTCCAGCGGATCACTAGCACAGATACGCAGTATTTT.

The chain couples TRBV6-5 to TRBJ1-1, with 9 bases fitting TRBD1. The ends lost 6 bases at V and 7 bases at J; junction bases unmatched: 6. This CDR3 is built from 13 residues. The germline CDR1 and CDR2 sequences are MNHEY and SVGAGI. The CDR3 region has the DNA TGTGCCAGCAGGAACAGGGGGCCCGGTGAAGCTTTCTTT. Its translation: CASRNRGPGEAFF.

The rearrangement links TRBV5-8 to TRBJ2-7; 12 nucleotides match TRBD2. Trimming removed 5 bases from V and 0 bases from J; junction bases left unmatched: 9. The CDR3 runs to 17 residues. Germline V gene sequence: CDR1 SGHTS, CDR2 YDEGEE. The CDR3 loop reads CASRFRTSGIISYEQYF. The CDR3 DNA reads as TGTGCCAGCAGATTTCGGACTAGCGGGATTATCTCCTACGAGCAGTACTTC.